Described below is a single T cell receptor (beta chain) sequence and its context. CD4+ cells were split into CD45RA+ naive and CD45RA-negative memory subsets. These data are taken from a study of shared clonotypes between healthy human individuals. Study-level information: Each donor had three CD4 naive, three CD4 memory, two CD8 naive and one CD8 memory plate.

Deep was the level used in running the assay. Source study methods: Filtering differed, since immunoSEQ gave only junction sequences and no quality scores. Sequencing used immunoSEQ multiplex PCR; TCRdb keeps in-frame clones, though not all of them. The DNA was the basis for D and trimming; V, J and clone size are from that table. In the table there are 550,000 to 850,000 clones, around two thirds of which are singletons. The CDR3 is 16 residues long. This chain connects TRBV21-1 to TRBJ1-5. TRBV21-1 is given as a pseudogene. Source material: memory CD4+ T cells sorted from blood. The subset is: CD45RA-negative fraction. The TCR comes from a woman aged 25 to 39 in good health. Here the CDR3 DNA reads TGTGCCAGCAATCCCCTCCCCCCGGGGCCCAGCAAGCCCCAGCATTTT. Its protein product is CASNPLPPGPSKPQHF.